The 18 T cell receptor beta chains given below trace back to one sample, sequenced in a study of identical twins. One entry per CDR3 protein results from TCRdb running MiXCR on the 5' RACE reads. The data show 650,000 to 750,000 distinct CDR3 sequences, 20% to 25% seen once. Separately, the same data were catalogued under a study of T cells expressing NK-cell markers.

What was sequenced was PBMCs. The origin of the receptors is a woman between 18 and 29 years old in good health.

This clonotype was seen repeatedly, ten times or more. This rearrangement joins TRBV29-1 to TRBJ2-5; 8 bases align to TRBD2. The CDR3 contains 16 residues. V trimming: 4 bases; J trimming: 1 base; junction bases outside the gene matches: 11. Germline CDR1 and CDR2: SQVTM and ANQGSEA. The chain's CDR3 is CSVGASGSGVQETQYF. The CDR3 region has the DNA TGCAGCGTTGGAGCCTCGGGTAGCGGGGTCCAAGAGACCCAGTACTTC.

The CDR3 DNA reads TGTGCCAGCAGCCGAACGAGACTTCAAGATACGCAGTATTTT. Encoded protein: CASSRTRLQDTQYF. The chain employs TRBV7-2 and TRBJ2-3, with D uncertain. Looked up from germline, CDR1 is SGHTA and CDR2 is FQGNSA. The CDR3 consists of 14 residues. With 5 bases removed from V and 5 bases from J, the gap between germline ends came to 14 bases.

Only a few counts were recorded for this clonotype. The rearrangement uses TRBV20-1 and TRBJ1-6; 10 bases agree with TRBD1. Germline V gene lookup returns CDR1 DFQATT and CDR2 SNEGSKA (reference sequence). This CDR3 region has 16 residues. The ends lost 3 bases at V and 10 bases at J; junction bases unmatched: 12. In DNA form, the CDR3 reads TGCAGTGCTAGTCCCCTGGAGGGGGACAGGGGCTCACCCCTCCACTTT. This gives the protein CSASPLEGDRGSPLHF.

The chain links TRBV11-3 to TRBJ2-5; 11 bases line up with TRBD2. CDR3 length: 15 amino acids. V lost 3 bases to trimming and J lost 7 bases; unmatched junction nucleotides: 7. Looked up from germline, CDR1 is SGHNT and CDR2 is YENEEA. The CDR3 sequence is CASSLTLLAGGTQYF. The CDR3 region has the DNA TGTGCCAGCAGCTTGACCCTCCTAGCGGGGGGGACCCAGTACTTC.

This clonotype was seen a handful of times. The genes are TRBV5-5 and TRBJ2-5, with unresolved D. CDR1 and CDR2 (germline): SGHKS, YYEKEE (reference sequence). V was clipped by 4 bases and J by 7 bases, with 20 bases between them. This CDR3 is 15 amino acids long. This CDR3 reads CASSRLGTDLGTQYF. In DNA form, the CDR3 reads TGTGCCAGCAGCCGTTTAGGAACAGACCTGGGGACCCAGTACTTC.

This clonotype has more than one count but fewer than ten. The chain carries TRBV29-1 and TRBJ1-1; a weak D match, TRBD1 (6 bases). V was pared by 7 bases and J by 7 bases, with 10 bases between. CDR3 length equals 10 residues. Germline CDR1 and CDR2: SQVTM and ANQGSEA. The CDR3 loop is CSAGVGEAFF. The CDR3 DNA is TGCAGCGCAGGGGTGGGTGAAGCTTTCTTT.

The chain has TRBV20-1 and TRBJ2-2; no clear D. Germline V CDR1 and CDR2: DFQATT, SNEGSKA (reference sequence). V shed 1 base and J shed 5 bases, with 8 bases lying between them. The CDR3 is 13 amino acids. CDR3: CSARVSRTGELFF. Here the CDR3 DNA reads TGCAGTGCTAGAGTATCTAGAACCGGGGAGCTGTTTTTT.

The chain links TRBV2 to TRBJ2-7; D is uncertain. This CDR3 contains 12 residues. V lost 3 bases to trimming and J lost 5 bases, with 8 bases between them. Germline V gene data show CDR1 as SNHLY and CDR2 as FYNNEI. CDR3 residues: CASSDSRHEQYF. The CDR3 DNA reads as TGTGCCAGCAGTGATTCCAGGCACGAGCAGTACTTC.

This clonotype was seen more than once but under ten times. The V and J genes are TRBV20-1 and TRBJ1-6; D not resolved. The CDR3 totals 13 residues. V gave up 4 bases and J gave up 10 bases, with 14 bases separating them. CDR1 and CDR2 (germline): DFQATT, SNEGSKA (reference sequence). The chain's CDR3 is CSAKAPHFSPLHF. CDR3 DNA: TGCAGTGCTAAAGCTCCCCACTTCTCACCCCTCCACTTT.

The sample holds many counts of this clonotype. The chain recombines TRBV2 with TRBJ2-1; weak D call: TRBD2 (6 bases). V was clipped by 5 bases and J by 2 bases, with 13 bases between them. Looked up from germline, CDR1 is SNHLY and CDR2 is FYNNEI. The CDR3 consists of 15 residues. In nucleotides, the CDR3 is TGTGCCAGCAGTCAATTCAGCGGGCCCTACAATGAGCAGTTCTTC. As protein: CASSQFSGPYNEQFF.

This clonotype appeared a few times. The rearrangement joins TRBV4-3 to TRBJ2-2; 16 nucleotides match TRBD2. In germline, CDR1 is LGHNA, CDR2 YSLEER. This CDR3 is built from 18 residues. V shed 5 bases and J 0 bases; nucleotides not matched to a gene: 3. The CDR3 nucleotides are TGCGCCAGCAGCAGGGGACTAGCGGGAGGGCCGAACACCGGGGAGCTGTTTTTT. It translates to CASSRGLAGGPNTGELFF.

J is TRBJ2-2 and V is TRBV4-3; D is perhaps TRBD1 (5 bases). The CDR3 consists of 14 residues. The V gene lost 0 bases and the J gene lost 5 bases, with 7 bases spanning the gap. CDR1 is LGHNA, CDR2 YSLEER, per germline. The CDR3 DNA reads as TGCGCCAGCAGCCAAGATGGGGCGACCGGGGAGCTGTTTTTT. This encodes CASSQDGATGELFF.

The chain has TRBV10-3 and TRBJ2-7, with TRBD2 matching 11 bases. The CDR3 runs to 15 residues. Per the germline V gene, CDR1 is ENHRY and CDR2 is SYGVKD. The J segment lost 3 bases and the V segment lost 4 bases, leaving 5 bases of the junction unmatched. The CDR3 region is CAISGPGTSGYEQYF. Here the CDR3 DNA reads TGTGCCATCAGTGGCCCCGGGACTAGCGGCTACGAGCAGTACTTC.

This rearrangement joins TRBV20-1 to TRBJ1-1, with D unresolved. The CDR3 spans 16 residues. V lost 0 bases, J lost 1 base, and 15 bases lay in between. From germline, CDR1 is DFQATT and CDR2 SNEGSKA (reference sequence). CDR3 protein: CSARELDAGRNTEAFF. The DNA of the CDR3 is TGCAGTGCTAGAGAATTGGACGCTGGAAGGAACACTGAAGCTTTCTTT.

There are a few counts of this clonotype. The chain uses TRBV6-5 and TRBJ1-6, with 7 bases that match TRBD1. Germline V gene lookup returns CDR1 MNHEY and CDR2 SVGAGI. CDR3 size: 16 residues. Germline trimming cut 2 bases from V and 10 bases from J; bases unmatched to any gene: 11. The CDR3 DNA sequence: TGTGCCAGCAGTTACGGTCCTGTCAGGGGGAGGTCACCCCTCCACTTT. It encodes CASSYGPVRGRSPLHF.

This clonotype was counted a few times. The J gene is TRBJ2-2, the V gene TRBV7-9; D assignment may be TRBD1 or TRBD2 (5 bases each). Deletions cut 3 bases from V and 5 bases from J, with 10 bases between. Germline V gene sequence: CDR1 SEHNR, CDR2 FQNEAQ (reference sequence). CDR3 length: 14 residues. CDR3 sequence reads: CASSLGEWTGELFF. CDR3 in DNA: TGTGCCAGCAGCTTGGGGGAGTGGACCGGGGAGCTGTTTTTT.

The chain is built from TRBV27 and TRBJ1-6; D remains unclear. The CDR3 covers 14 residues. Germline V gives CDR1 MNHEY, CDR2 SMNVEV (reference sequence). V lost 2 bases and J 7 bases, leaving 9 bases between the germline ends. The CDR3, as DNA: TGTGCCAGCAGTTTACTGGCGGCCAATTCACCCCTCCACTTT. It encodes CASSLLAANSPLHF.

The CDR3 region is CASSLAPGGSNEQFF. The CDR3 nucleotides read TGCGCCAGCAGCTTAGCCCCAGGGGGCTCCAATGAGCAGTTCTTC. The chain recombines TRBV5-1 with TRBJ2-1; 8 nucleotides line up with TRBD1. This CDR3 spans 15 amino acids. Germline-derived CDR1 and CDR2 are SGHRS and YFSETQ. With 2 bases clipped from V and 6 bases from J, the junction kept 7 bases outside the gene matches.